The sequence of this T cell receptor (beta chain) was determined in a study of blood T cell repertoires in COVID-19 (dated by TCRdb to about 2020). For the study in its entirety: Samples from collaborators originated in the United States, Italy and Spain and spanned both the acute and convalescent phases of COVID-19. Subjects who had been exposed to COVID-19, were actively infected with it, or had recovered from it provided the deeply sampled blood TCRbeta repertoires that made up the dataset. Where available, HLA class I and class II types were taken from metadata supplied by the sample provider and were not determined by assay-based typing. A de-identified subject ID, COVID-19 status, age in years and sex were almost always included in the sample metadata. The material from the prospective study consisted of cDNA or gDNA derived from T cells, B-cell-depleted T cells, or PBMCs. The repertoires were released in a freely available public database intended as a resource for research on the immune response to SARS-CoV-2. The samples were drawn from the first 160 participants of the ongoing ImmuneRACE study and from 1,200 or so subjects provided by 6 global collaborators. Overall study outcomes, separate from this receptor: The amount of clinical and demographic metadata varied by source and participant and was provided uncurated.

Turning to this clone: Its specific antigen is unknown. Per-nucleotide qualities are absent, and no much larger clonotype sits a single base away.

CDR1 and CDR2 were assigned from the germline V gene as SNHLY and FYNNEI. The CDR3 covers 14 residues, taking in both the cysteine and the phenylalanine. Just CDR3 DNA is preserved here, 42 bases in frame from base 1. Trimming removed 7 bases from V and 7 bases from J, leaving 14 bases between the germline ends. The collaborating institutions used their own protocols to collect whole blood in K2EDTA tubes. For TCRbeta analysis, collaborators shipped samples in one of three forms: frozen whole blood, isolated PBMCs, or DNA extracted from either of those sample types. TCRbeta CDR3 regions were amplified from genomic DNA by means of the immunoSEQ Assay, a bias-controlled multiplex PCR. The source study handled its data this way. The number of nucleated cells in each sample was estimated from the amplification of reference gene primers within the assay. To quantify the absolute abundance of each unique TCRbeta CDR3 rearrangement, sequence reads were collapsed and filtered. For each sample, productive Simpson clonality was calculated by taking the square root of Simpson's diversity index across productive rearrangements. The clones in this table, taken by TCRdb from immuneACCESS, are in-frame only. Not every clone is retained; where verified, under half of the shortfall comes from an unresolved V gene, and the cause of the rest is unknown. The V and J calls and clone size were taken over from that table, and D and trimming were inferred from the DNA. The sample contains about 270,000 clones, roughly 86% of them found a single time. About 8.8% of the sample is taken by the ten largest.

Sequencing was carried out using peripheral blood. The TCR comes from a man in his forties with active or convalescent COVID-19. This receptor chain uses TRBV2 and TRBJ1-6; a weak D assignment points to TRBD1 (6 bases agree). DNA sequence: TGTGCCAGCAACCGAGACAGGATAAATTCACCCCTCCACTTT. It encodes CASNRDRINSPLHF.